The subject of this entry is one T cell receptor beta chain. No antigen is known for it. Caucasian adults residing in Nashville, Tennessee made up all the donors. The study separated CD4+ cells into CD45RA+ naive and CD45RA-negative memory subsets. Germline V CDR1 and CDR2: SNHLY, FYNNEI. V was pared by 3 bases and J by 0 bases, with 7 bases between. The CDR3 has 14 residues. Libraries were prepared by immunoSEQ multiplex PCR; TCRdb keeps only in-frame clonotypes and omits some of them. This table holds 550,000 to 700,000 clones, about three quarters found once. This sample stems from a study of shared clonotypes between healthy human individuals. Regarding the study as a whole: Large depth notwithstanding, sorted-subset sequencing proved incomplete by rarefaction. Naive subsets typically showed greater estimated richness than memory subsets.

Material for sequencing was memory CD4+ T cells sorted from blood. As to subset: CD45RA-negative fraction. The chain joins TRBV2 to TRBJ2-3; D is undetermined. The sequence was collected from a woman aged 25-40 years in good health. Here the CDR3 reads CASSEHRSTDTQYF. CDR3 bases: TGTGCCAGCAGTGAGCATCGAAGCACAGATACGCAGTATTTT.